Listed below are T cell receptor beta chains from one sample, sequenced in a study of T cell changes during pregnancy in multiple sclerosis. The protocol was immunoSEQ multiplex PCR, while the TCRdb copy is restricted to in-frame clones and leaves out a portion. Of approximately 70,000 clones in the sample, around 92% were seen once. The sample was peripheral blood, taken after pregnancy. Receptors were obtained from a female donor with multiple sclerosis, enrolled in a pregnancy study. Each CDR3 is given with its conserved first and last residue. The D gene is left open where the match is weak. Expanded clones are given a class, and other clones once, few, many or no size at all.

V gene: TRBV2
J gene: TRBJ1-4
CDR3 length: 14
D gene: -
clone size: -
CDR3 protein: CASSDPATNEKLFF
CDR3 DNA: TGTGCCAGCAGTGATCCCGCAACTAATGAAAAACTGTTTTTT

V gene: TRBV15
J gene: TRBJ2-3
CDR3 length: 14
D gene: -
clone size: -
CDR3 protein: CATSRVGAVDTQYF
CDR3 DNA: TGTGCCACCAGCAGAGTGGGGGCTGTGGATACGCAGTATTTT

V gene: TRBV23-1
J gene: TRBJ2-1
CDR3 length: 17
D gene: -
clone size: -
CDR3 protein: CASSQLYRARGYNEQFF
CDR3 DNA: TGCGCCAGCAGTCAACTGTACAGGGCCAGGGGATACAATGAGCAGTTCTTC

V gene: TRBV6-4
J gene: TRBJ2-1
CDR3 length: 16
D gene: TRBD1
clone size: medium-sized
CDR3 protein: CASSETPTGAYNEQFF
CDR3 DNA: TGTGCCAGCAGTGAGACACCGACAGGGGCCTACAATGAGCAGTTCTTC

V gene: TRBV5-1
J gene: TRBJ2-7
CDR3 length: 15
D gene: -
clone size: -
CDR3 protein: CASSLAPENALEQYF
CDR3 DNA: TGCGCCAGCAGCTTGGCCCCTGAGAATGCTCTCGAGCAGTACTTC

V gene: TRBV5-8
J gene: TRBJ1-1
CDR3 length: 13
D gene: -
clone size: -
CDR3 protein: CASSKGEGTEAFF
CDR3 DNA: TGTGCCAGCAGCAAAGGGGAGGGCACTGAAGCTTTCTTT

V gene: TRBV6-1
J gene: TRBJ2-7
CDR3 length: 15
D gene: TRBD2
clone size: -
CDR3 protein: CASSPRTSGAYEQYF
CDR3 DNA: TGTGCCAGCAGTCCCCGGACTAGCGGGGCCTACGAGCAGTACTTC

V gene: TRBV19
J gene: TRBJ2-7
CDR3 length: 14
D gene: TRBD2
clone size: -
CDR3 protein: CASSMTSGHYEQYF
CDR3 DNA: TGTGCCAGTAGTATGACTAGCGGGCACTACGAGCAGTACTTC

V gene: TRBV7-7
J gene: TRBJ2-5
CDR3 length: 14
D gene: -
clone size: -
CDR3 protein: CASSPRPSGETQYF
CDR3 DNA: TGTGCCAGCAGCCCCCGCCCATCGGGGGAGACCCAGTACTTC

V gene: TRBV28
J gene: TRBJ2-7
CDR3 length: 16
D gene: TRBD2
clone size: -
CDR3 protein: CASSFSLGGGSYEQYF
CDR3 DNA: TGTGCCAGCAGTTTCTCTTTGGGCGGGGGATCCTACGAGCAGTACTTC

V gene: TRBV27
J gene: TRBJ2-7
CDR3 length: 14
D gene: TRBD1
clone size: -
CDR3 protein: CASRPGQGTYEQYF
CDR3 DNA: TGTGCCAGCAGGCCCGGACAGGGAACCTACGAGCAGTACTTC

V gene: TRBV27
J gene: TRBJ2-1
CDR3 length: 13
D gene: -
clone size: -
CDR3 protein: CASSLSTYYEQFF
CDR3 DNA: TGTGCCAGCAGCCTTTCCACTTACTATGAGCAGTTCTTC

V gene: TRBV5-1
J gene: TRBJ2-3
CDR3 length: 16
D gene: TRBD2
clone size: -
CDR3 protein: CASTVGLAGSTDTQYF
CDR3 DNA: TGCGCCAGCACCGTGGGGCTAGCGGGTTCCACAGATACGCAGTATTTT

V gene: TRBV7-2
J gene: TRBJ1-5
CDR3 length: 15
D gene: -
clone size: -
CDR3 protein: CASSLAGALNQPQHF
CDR3 DNA: TGTGCCAGCAGCTTAGCGGGGGCCCTCAATCAGCCCCAGCATTTT

V gene: TRBV6-5
J gene: TRBJ2-7
CDR3 length: 13
D gene: -
clone size: -
CDR3 protein: CASSRYSTYEQYF
CDR3 DNA: TGTGCCAGCAGCCGTTACTCTACCTACGAGCAGTACTTC

V gene: TRBV6-5
J gene: TRBJ2-3
CDR3 length: 16
D gene: -
clone size: -
CDR3 protein: CASSYGIEGGWDTQYF
CDR3 DNA: TGTGCCAGCAGTTACGGTATCGAGGGAGGATGGGATACGCAGTATTTT

V gene: TRBV27
J gene: TRBJ2-7
CDR3 length: 17
D gene: -
clone size: -
CDR3 protein: CASSPSLGEVLSYEQYF
CDR3 DNA: TGTGCCAGCAGTCCATCCCTCGGAGAAGTTCTTTCCTACGAGCAGTACTTC